Listed below are T cell receptor beta chains from one sample, sequenced in a study of OX40 agonist ivuxolimab in advanced cancers. Only in-frame clones appear in the TCRdb table, and some are missing; sequencing was by immunoSEQ multiplex PCR. The sample shows fewer than 100,000 clones, around four fifths of them seen only once. Material: CD4+ or CD8+ T cells sorted from blood, obtained in a trial of the OX40 agonist ivuxolimab. The receptors here all came from an adult with an advanced solid tumor such as melanoma, head and neck, liver or kidney cancer. Both conserved end residues are part of each CDR3. D genes are given only for firm matches. Not all rows give a size; the values are once, few, many and, for expanded clones, a class.

j_gene | d_gene | abundance | v_gene | CDR3nt | CDR3aa
TRBJ2-2 | - | - | TRBV6-5 | TGTGCCAGCAGACAGGGACTCCTCGAGCTGTTTTTT | CASRQGLLELFF
TRBJ1-1 | TRBD1 | few | TRBV30 | TGTGCCTGGAGGGACAGGGGGGACACTGAAGCTTTCTTT | CAWRDRGDTEAFF
TRBJ2-3 | - | - | TRBV27 | TGTGCCAGCAGTGACACAGATACGCAGTATTTT | CASSDTDTQYF
TRBJ2-7 | - | once | TRBV6-4 | TGTGCCAGCAGTGACTCGATGGGTAACGTCCCCTACGAGCAGTACTTC | CASSDSMGNVPYEQYF
TRBJ2-5 | - | - | TRBV5-1 | TGCGCCAGCAGCGGGATTGAACAAGAGACCCAGTACTTC | CASSGIEQETQYF
TRBJ1-5 | - | - | TRBV4-2 | TGTGCCAGCAGCCAAGATAAGGATCAGCCCCAGCATTTT | CASSQDKDQPQHF
TRBJ1-2 | - | few | TRBV21-1 | TGTGCCAGCAGCAAGGCTAACTATGGCTACACCTTC | CASSKANYGYTF
TRBJ2-7 | - | - | TRBV6-6 | TGTGCCAGCAGAGAGGGACAACGAGCCTACGAGCAGTACTTC | CASREGQRAYEQYF
TRBJ2-5 | - | - | TRBV2 | TGTGCCAGCAGTGAAGGGGGGACGGCCCAAGAGACCCAGTACTTC | CASSEGGTAQETQYF
TRBJ2-1 | TRBD2 | - | TRBV7-8 | TGTGCCAGCACCCGTTGGAGCGGGATCAGGCCCGGGAATGAGCAGTTCTTC | CASTRWSGIRPGNEQFF
TRBJ2-7 | - | - | TRBV6-5 | TGTGCCAGCAGTTACGGGCCCCCGACCTACAGGGAGCAGTACTTC | CASSYGPPTYREQYF
TRBJ2-7 | - | - | TRBV20-1 | TGCAGTGCTCCCATAAACAACGAGCAGTACTTC | CSAPINNEQYF
TRBJ1-4 | - | - | TRBV7-2 | TGTGCCAGCAGCAATAAACCCGGGACGGCTAATGAAAAACTGTTTTTT | CASSNKPGTANEKLFF
TRBJ2-1 | TRBD2 | - | TRBV7-3 | TGTGCCAGCAGCCCCTTAGCGGGAGAAGCCTACAATGAGCAGTTCTTC | CASSPLAGEAYNEQFF
TRBJ1-2 | TRBD1 | few | TRBV7-2 | TGTGCCAGCAGCCTGGGACAGTCCTATGGCTACACCTTC | CASSLGQSYGYTF
TRBJ2-2 | - | - | TRBV5-1 | TGCGCCAGCAGCTCCGGTGGGACGAACACCGGGGAGCTGTTTTTT | CASSSGGTNTGELFF
TRBJ2-1 | TRBD2 | - | TRBV6-1 | TGTGCCAGCAGTGAGCCAGCGGGAGGGCCTAATGAGCAGTTCTTC | CASSEPAGGPNEQFF
TRBJ1-5 | - | - | TRBV19 | TGTGCCAGTAGTATCCAGGCTAATCAGCCCCAGCATTTT | CASSIQANQPQHF
TRBJ2-1 | TRBD2 | once | TRBV7-2 | TGTGCCAGCAGCCCCAGCGGGAGTCGGTATGAGCAGTTCTTC | CASSPSGSRYEQFF
TRBJ1-1 | - | - | TRBV19 | TGTGCCAGTAGTATAGGTAGGGACCGGAACACTGAAGCTTTCTTT | CASSIGRDRNTEAFF
TRBJ2-2 | TRBD2 | - | TRBV11-2 | TGTGCCAGCAGCTTAATCGGCGGGAGAACGAACACCGGGGAGCTGTTTTTT | CASSLIGGRTNTGELFF
TRBJ2-7 | - | - | TRBV28 | TGTGCCAGCAGCCCTTTATCTACAGGTAGCTCCTACGAGCAGTACTTC | CASSPLSTGSSYEQYF
TRBJ1-2 | - | - | TRBV6-5 | TGTGCCAGCACCAAACAGGGTCTCTATGGCTACACCTTC | CASTKQGLYGYTF
TRBJ1-1 | - | - | TRBV6-5 | TGTGCCAGCAGTTATCGGGGTGGGGAAGCTTTCTTT | CASSYRGGEAFF
TRBJ2-1 | - | - | TRBV18 | TGTGCCAGCTCACCCCCGGAGGCCGCTTACAATGAGCAGTTCTTC | CASSPPEAAYNEQFF
TRBJ2-1 | - | - | TRBV28 | TGTGCCAGCAGTATTGGGGACTTCCTAAATGAGCAGTTCTTC | CASSIGDFLNEQFF
TRBJ1-3 | - | - | TRBV4-2 | TGTGCCAGCAGCCAAGAAAACGGGGGAAACACCATATATTTT | CASSQENGGNTIYF
TRBJ1-1 | - | - | TRBV5-1 | TGCGCCAGCAGCTTGGAAGGTCGAGGGGTAGGTACTGAAGCTTTCTTT | CASSLEGRGVGTEAFF
TRBJ1-2 | TRBD1 | few | TRBV28 | TGTGCCAGCAGTTCAGGACAGGGGATAACGGGCTACACCTTC | CASSSGQGITGYTF
TRBJ2-3 | TRBD2 | - | TRBV4-1 | TGCGCCAGCAGGCCCGGGACTAGCGGCCCTCCGTCAACAGATACGCAGTATTTT | CASRPGTSGPPSTDTQYF
TRBJ1-6 | TRBD1 | - | TRBV5-1 | TGCGCCAGCAGCTACGCAACAGGGGGGACCAATTCACCCCTCCACTTT | CASSYATGGTNSPLHF
TRBJ1-1 | - | few | TRBV29-1 | TGCAGCGGGACTACAGGGAACACTGAAGCTTTCTTT | CSGTTGNTEAFF
TRBJ2-7 | - | - | TRBV5-1 | TGCGCCAGCAGCCAAGGGTTGGGAGACGGCTACGAGCAGTACTTC | CASSQGLGDGYEQYF
TRBJ1-1 | - | once | TRBV18 | TGTGCCAGCTCCCAAGACAGATTTGAAGCTTTCTTT | CASSQDRFEAFF
TRBJ1-2 | - | - | TRBV7-9 | TGTGCCAGCAGCGCGATTAACTATGGCTACACCTTC | CASSAINYGYTF
TRBJ2-3 | TRBD1 | - | TRBV9 | TGTGCCAGCAGCTTCGGACAGGGGAGTAATACGCAGTATTTT | CASSFGQGSNTQYF